This TCR beta chain was observed in a study of blood T cell repertoires in COVID-19 (dated by TCRdb to 2018 to 2021). In terms of the full investigation: Samples from collaborators originated in the United States, Italy and Spain and spanned both the acute and convalescent phases of COVID-19. The prospective study material was composed of cDNA or gDNA derived from T cells, B-cell-depleted T cells, or PBMCs. Subjects who had been exposed to COVID-19, were actively infected with it, or had recovered from it provided the deeply sampled blood TCRbeta repertoires that made up the dataset. A freely available public database, intended as a resource for researchers studying the immune response to SARS-CoV-2, is where the repertoires were released. The samples were drawn from two sources: the first 160 participants of the ongoing ImmuneRACE study, and some 1,300 subjects contributed by 6 global collaborators. Nearly every sample came with metadata listing a de-identified subject ID, COVID-19 status, age in years and sex. Where available, HLA class I and class II types were obtained from metadata supplied by the sample provider rather than from assay-based typing. What the research found in general, with its limitations: The quantity of clinical and demographic metadata differed by source and by participant and was supplied without curation.

Details on this clone: The antigen it binds to is not known. There are no base qualities to consult, and no much larger clone falls within one base.

Relative to germline, V is 4 bases shorter and J is 5 bases shorter, with 16 bases between their ends. Based on the germline V gene, the CDR1 and CDR2 sequences are KGHDR and SFDVKD. The CDR3, cysteine through phenylalanine, is 16 amino acids long. Just CDR3 DNA is preserved here, 48 bases in frame from base 1. At one collaborating source in Seattle, patients were enrolled during active infection and were followed longitudinally through the course of disease. Whole blood was collected in K2EDTA tubes by collaborating institutions according to the institutions' own protocols. For TCRbeta analysis, collaborator samples were shipped as frozen whole blood, as isolated PBMCs, or as DNA extracted from either sample type. TCRbeta CDR3 regions were amplified from genomic DNA by means of the immunoSEQ Assay, a bias-controlled multiplex PCR. In the paper's pipeline: The number of nucleated cells in each sample was estimated from the amplification of reference gene primers within the assay. Sequence reads were collapsed and filtered to measure the absolute abundance of every unique TCRbeta CDR3 rearrangement. Productive Simpson clonality was computed per sample as the square root of Simpson's diversity index over productive rearrangements. As stored in TCRdb, this immuneACCESS dataset retains in-frame rearrangements with V and J assigned. A fraction of the clones does not appear; measured against another copy, unresolved V genes explain less than half of the discrepancy, and the remainder lacks a known reason. That table is the source of V, J and clone size, and D and trimming were worked out from the DNA. This sample lists some 56,000 clones; approximately 83% were detected once. The top ten clonotypes cover roughly 11% of the sample.

Sequencing was performed on peripheral blood. In this chain, TRBV24-1 is recombined with TRBJ2-2; a tentative D match to TRBD1 spans 6 bases. The sequence was obtained from a man older than 75 with COVID-19, enrolled during active disease. CDR3 sequence: CATSESFIQGTGELFF. DNA sequence: TGTGCCACCAGTGAATCTTTTATACAGGGTACCGGGGAGCTGTTTTTT.